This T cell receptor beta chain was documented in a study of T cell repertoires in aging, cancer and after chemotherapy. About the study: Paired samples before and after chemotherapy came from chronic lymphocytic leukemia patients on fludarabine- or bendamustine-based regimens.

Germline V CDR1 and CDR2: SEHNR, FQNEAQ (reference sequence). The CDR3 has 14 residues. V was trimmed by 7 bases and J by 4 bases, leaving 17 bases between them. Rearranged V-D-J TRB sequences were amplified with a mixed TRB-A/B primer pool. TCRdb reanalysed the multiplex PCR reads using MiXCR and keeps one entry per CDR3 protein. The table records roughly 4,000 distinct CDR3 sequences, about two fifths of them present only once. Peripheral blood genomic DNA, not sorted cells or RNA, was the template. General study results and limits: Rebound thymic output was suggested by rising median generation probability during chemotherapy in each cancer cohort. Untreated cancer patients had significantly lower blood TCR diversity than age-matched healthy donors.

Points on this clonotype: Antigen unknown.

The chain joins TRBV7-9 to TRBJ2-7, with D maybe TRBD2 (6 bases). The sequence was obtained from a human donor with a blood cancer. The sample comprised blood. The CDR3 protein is CASKIWAGPYEQYF. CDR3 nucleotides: TGTGCCAGCAAGATTTGGGCGGGGCCTTACGAGCAGTACTTC.